These 9 T cell receptor beta chains were all obtained from the same sample, sequenced in a study of T cells in localized non-small cell lung cancer. This table comes from immunoSEQ multiplex PCR, and its TCRdb copy is limited to in-frame clones, with some not included. Of approximately 3,600 clones in the sample, about 25% were seen once. The source was lung tumor tissue, collected before any cancer treatment. Receptors were obtained from a woman between 35 and 70 years old with stage I lung adenocarcinoma.

Only a few counts were recorded for this clone. The chain recombines TRBV19 with TRBJ2-3; tentative D call: TRBD1 (5 bases). Deletions cut 1 base from V and 4 bases from J, with 6 bases between. The V gene's germline CDR1 is LNHDA and CDR2 SQIVND (reference sequence). The CDR3 has 13 residues. In DNA, the CDR3 is TGTGCCAGTAGTATAGGGGGCGCAGATACGCAGTATTTT. Protein: CASSIGGADTQYF.

The rearrangement uses TRBV19 and TRBJ1-2; unclear D gene. Trimming removed 1 base from V and 8 bases from J, with 5 bases in between. Per germline, CDR1 LNHDA and CDR2 SQIVND (reference sequence). The CDR3 has 11 amino acids. CDR3 protein: CASSIVRGYTF. CDR3 DNA sequence: TGTGCCAGTAGTATAGTAAGGGGCTACACCTTC.

The chain is built from TRBV15 and TRBJ2-2; D unresolved. The germline CDR1 and CDR2 sequences are LNHNV and YYDKDF (reference sequence). This CDR3 comprises 14 residues. The ends were cut back, 1 base at V and 3 bases at J, with 6 bases in the middle. The CDR3 bases are TGTGCCACCAGCAGAGTGGCAGACACCGGGGAGCTGTTTTTT. This sequence encodes CATSRVADTGELFF.

V gene TRBV25-1 combines with J gene TRBJ2-1; 11 nucleotides agree with TRBD1. CDR1 and CDR2 (germline): MGHDK, SYGVNS. The CDR3 totals 14 residues. V lost 6 bases to trimming and J lost 6 bases; unmatched junction nucleotides: 4. Here the CDR3 reads CASSAGTGGNEQFF. In DNA, the CDR3 is TGTGCCAGCAGCGCCGGGACAGGGGGCAATGAGCAGTTCTTC.

This clone was observed a handful of times. This rearrangement joins TRBV5-1 to TRBJ2-5; D is perhaps TRBD1 (5 bases). The CDR3 spans 15 residues. The germline V gene encodes CDR1 SGHRS and CDR2 YFSETQ. V lost 0 bases and J lost 4, with 13 bases in between. CDR3 protein: CASSLEGRYGETQYF. In nucleotides, the CDR3 is TGCGCCAGCAGCTTGGAGGGGCGATATGGAGAGACCCAGTACTTC.

The chain recombines TRBV11-3 with TRBJ1-2; 9 positions match TRBD1. Germline V gene data show CDR1 as SGHNT and CDR2 as YENEEA. V lost 5 bases to trimming and J lost 4 bases; unmatched junction nucleotides: 8. The CDR3 covers 15 residues. The CDR3 sequence: CASSATGGFFYGYTF. CDR3 nucleotide sequence: TGTGCCAGCAGCGCAACAGGGGGCTTCTTCTATGGCTACACCTTC.

V gene TRBV6-8 combines with J gene TRBJ2-3; 7 nucleotides match TRBD2. V lost 7 bases and J lost 6; bases outside the gene matches: 16. Germline-derived CDR1 and CDR2 are MNHGY and SAAAGT. CDR3 size: 16 residues. CDR3 in DNA: TGTGCCAGCACACCGGGACTACGAACTCACGGGGATACGCAGTATTTT. Its protein is CASTPGLRTHGDTQYF.

This clone was seen a handful of times. The V call is TRBV9, the J call TRBJ2-1, with D tentatively TRBD1 (6 bases). The germline CDR1 and CDR2 sequences are SGDLS and YYNGEE. V was pared by 9 bases and J by 1 base, with 11 bases between. The CDR3 spans 13 residues. The CDR3 spells CATHRDSYNEQFF. The DNA for the CDR3 is TGTGCCACCCACAGGGATTCCTACAATGAGCAGTTCTTC. Full variable domain (missing parts from reference TRBV9 and TRBJ2-1): DSGVTQTPKHLITATGQRVTLRCSPRSGDLSVYWYQQSLDQGLQFLIQYYNGEERAKGNILERFSAQQFPDLHSELNLSSLELGDSALYFCATHRDSYNEQFFGPGTRLTVL.

In its sample, this clone was seen a few times. V is TRBV5-1 and J is TRBJ2-5; possibly TRBD2 for D (6 bases). The germline gives CDR1 SGHRS, CDR2 YFSETQ. This CDR3 spans 14 amino acids. V was clipped by 4 bases and J by 5 bases, with 15 bases between them. CDR3: CASSPAEGRETQYF. The DNA for the CDR3 is TGCGCCAGCAGCCCCGCGGAGGGGAGGGAGACCCAGTACTTC.